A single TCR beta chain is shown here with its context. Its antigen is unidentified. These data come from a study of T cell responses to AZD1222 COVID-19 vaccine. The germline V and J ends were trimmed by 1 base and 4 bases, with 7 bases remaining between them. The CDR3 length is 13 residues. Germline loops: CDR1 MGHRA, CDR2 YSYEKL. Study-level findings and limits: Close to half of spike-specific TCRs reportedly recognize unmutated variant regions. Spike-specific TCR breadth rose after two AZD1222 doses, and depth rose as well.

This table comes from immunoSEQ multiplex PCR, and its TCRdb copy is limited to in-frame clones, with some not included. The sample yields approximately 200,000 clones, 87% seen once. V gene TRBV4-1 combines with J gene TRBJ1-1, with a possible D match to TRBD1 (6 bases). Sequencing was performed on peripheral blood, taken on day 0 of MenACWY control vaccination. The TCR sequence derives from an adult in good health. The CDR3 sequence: CASSQAGVTEAFF. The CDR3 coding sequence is TGCGCCAGCAGCCAAGCAGGGGTCACTGAAGCTTTCTTT.